The 22 T cell receptor beta chains given below trace back to one sample, sequenced in a study of CD8 T cells in ankylosing spondylitis. Study-wide points: A TCR beta motif of roughly 8 highly homologous variants appeared characteristic of ankylosing spondylitis blood.

Their target antigens are unknown. One entry per CDR3 protein results from TCRdb running MiXCR on the 5' RACE reads. The sample has more than 600,000 distinct CDR3 sequences, 15% to 20% seen once. The source material was blood, either unsorted or a sorted T cell fraction (not recorded which). These receptors all come from a male donor with ankylosing spondylitis.

CDR3 DNA sequence: TGTGCCAGCAGTTCCCGTGCCCGTCGGCAGACCACCTCCTACAATGAGCAGTTCTTC. Amino acids: CASSSRARRQTTSYNEQFF. The chain joins TRBV11-1 to TRBJ2-1; no definite D call. Germline values: CDR1 SGHAT, CDR2 FQDESV (reference sequence). The CDR3 extends over 19 amino acids. V dropped 6 bases and J dropped 0 bases, with 24 bases sitting between them.

The gene calls are TRBV30 and TRBJ2-1; 7 bases fit TRBD1. Germline V gene sequence: CDR1 GTSNPN, CDR2 SVGIG (reference sequence). The CDR3 covers 15 residues. After removal of 1 base from V and 2 bases from J, the junction contained 5 bases not matched to a gene. CDR3 in amino acids: CAWSAPTGPYNEQFF. DNA for the CDR3: TGTGCCTGGAGTGCTCCGACAGGGCCCTACAATGAGCAGTTCTTC.

The table lists this clonotype with a few counts. The V call is TRBV15, the J call TRBJ1-1; D unresolved. The CDR3 covers 13 residues. The germline V and J ends were trimmed by 1 base and 1 base, with 4 bases remaining between them. CDR1 is LNHNV and CDR2 is YYDKDF in the germline V gene (reference sequence). The CDR3 protein is CATSRVQNTEAFF. Written as DNA, the CDR3 is TGTGCCACCAGCAGAGTACAGAACACTGAAGCTTTCTTT.

The V gene is TRBV12-3 or TRBV12-4, the J gene TRBJ2-3; TRBD2 might be the D (7 bases). The CDR3 is 12 amino acids. V was shortened by 7 bases and J by 9 bases, with 14 bases between the two germline ends. Here the CDR3 reads CASTRGRGTQYF. DNA of the CDR3: TGTGCCAGCACCCGGGGGAGGGGGACGCAGTATTTT.

This chain joins TRBV5-8 and TRBJ1-2; D remains unclear. Looked up from germline, CDR1 is SGHTS and CDR2 is YDEGEE. V shed 0 bases and J shed 4 bases, with 7 bases lying between them. CDR3 length: 13 residues. CDR3 DNA: TGTGCCAGCAGCTTGGCGACGGTCTATGGCTACACCTTC. Translation: CASSLATVYGYTF.

The chain carries TRBV4-3 and TRBJ2-2; D not resolved. The CDR3 has 14 amino acids. Germline assignment: CDR1 LGHNA and CDR2 YSLEER. V was pared by 4 bases and J by 5 bases, with 11 bases between. In DNA, the CDR3 is TGCGCCAGCAGCCTCGCGAGATGGACCGGGGAGCTGTTTTTT. It translates to CASSLARWTGELFF.

Worth noting for this clonotype: One end of the junction does not line up with germline, which may come from a read error. The gene calls are TRBV29-1 and TRBJ2-1; 7 nucleotides match TRBD1. This CDR3 contains 14 residues. Germline lookup yields CDR1 SQVTM and CDR2 ANQGSEA. CDR3 DNA sequence: TGCAGCCTCGCGGACAGGTATTCCTACCATGAGCAGTTCTTC. Translated: CSLADRYSYHEQFF.

The V and J genes are TRBV4-1 and TRBJ2-3; 8 nucleotides agree with TRBD1. V trimming: 3 bases; J trimming: 4 bases; junction bases outside the gene matches: 6. This CDR3 contains 15 residues. Germline-derived CDR1 and CDR2 are MGHRA and YSYEKL. CDR3 DNA sequence: TGCGCCAGCAGCCACTTGGACAGGGACGCAGATACGCAGTATTTT. Its translation: CASSHLDRDADTQYF.

This clonotype occurred a few times. The CDR3 here is CASRGTGVDEKLFF. In nucleotides, the CDR3 is TGTGCCAGCAGGGGGACAGGCGTCGATGAAAAACTGTTTTTT. The J gene is TRBJ1-4, the V gene TRBV12-3 or TRBV12-4; 8 nucleotides match TRBD1. The junction had 6 bases not matched to a gene; V was cut back by 6 bases and J by 6 bases. CDR3 length: 14 residues.

The chain links TRBV7-6 to TRBJ2-7, with TRBD1 as a possible D gene (7 bases). Germline V CDR1 and CDR2: SGHVS, FNYEAQ. The CDR3 totals 15 residues. Trimming pared 1 base from V and 4 bases from J, leaving 14 bases between. CDR3 protein: CASSLGGTDFYEQYF. CDR3 nucleotide sequence: TGTGCCAGCAGCTTAGGCGGGACAGACTTTTACGAGCAGTACTTC.

The V gene is TRBV7-2, the J gene TRBJ2-4; D is unclear. Germline lookup yields CDR1 SGHTA and CDR2 FQGNSA. Trimming stripped 4 bases from V and 1 base from J, with 8 bases between. The CDR3 runs 14 residues. The CDR3 region has the DNA TGTGCCAGCAGCTCCCATTGGGCCAAAAACATTCAGTACTTC. Encoded protein: CASSSHWAKNIQYF.

The sample holds a few counts of this clonotype. This chain links TRBV4-1 with TRBJ2-1; TRBD2 matches at 10 bases. V was clipped by 2 bases and J by 8 bases; unmatched bases: 12. CDR1 MGHRA and CDR2 YSYEKL come from the germline V gene. CDR3 size: 17 residues. CDR3 residues: CASSQRPTRAGGDEQFF. CDR3 in DNA: TGCGCCAGCAGCCAACGACCGACTCGAGCGGGGGGGGATGAGCAGTTCTTC.

This clonotype has just a few counts. The rearrangement uses TRBV24-1 and TRBJ2-1, with unresolved D. This CDR3 is 11 amino acids long. V lost 10 bases, J lost 4 bases, and 7 bases lay in between. Germline assignment: CDR1 KGHDR and CDR2 SFDVKD. CDR3 sequence: CATGQYNEQFF. CDR3 DNA: TGTGCCACAGGGCAGTACAATGAGCAGTTCTTC.

This clonotype was seen many times. The chain couples TRBV27 to TRBJ2-7; 11 bases line up with TRBD1. Trimming at V came to 5 bases and at J to 3 bases, leaving 3 bases not matched to a gene. Per germline, CDR1 MNHEY and CDR2 SMNVEV (reference sequence). The CDR3 is 14 residues long. The CDR3 DNA reads as TGTGCCAGCAGTCCCGGGACAGGGGGCTACGAGCAGTACTTC. This gives the protein CASSPGTGGYEQYF.

This rearrangement joins TRBV3-1 to TRBJ1-1; 8 bases map to TRBD1. The CDR3 runs to 13 residues. The V segment lost 5 bases and the J segment 8 bases; nucleotides outside the gene matches: 7. In germline, CDR1 is LGHDT, CDR2 YNNKEL (reference sequence). The CDR3 DNA reads as TGTGCCAGCAGCATCCGGACAGGGCGCGAAGCTTTCTTT. Protein: CASSIRTGREAFF.

This rearrangement joins TRBV27 to TRBJ2-1; a weak D match, TRBD1 (5 bases). V was pared by 3 bases and J by 6 bases, with 9 bases between. The germline gives CDR1 MNHEY, CDR2 SMNVEV (reference sequence). The CDR3 runs 13 residues. The CDR3: CASSFIQGNEQFF. CDR3 in DNA: TGTGCCAGCAGTTTTATTCAGGGCAATGAGCAGTTCTTC.

The chain joins TRBV7-9 to TRBJ2-3; either TRBD1 or TRBD2 may fit D (5 bases each). Trimming pared 2 bases from V and 5 bases from J, leaving 14 bases between. Germline CDR1 SEHNR, CDR2 FQNEAQ (reference sequence). The CDR3 covers 15 residues. CDR3 amino acids: CASSLRGSGGDTQYF. The DNA for the CDR3 is TGTGCCAGCAGCTTACGTGGTAGTGGGGGAGATACGCAGTATTTT.

The rearrangement links TRBV20-1 to TRBJ2-7; 10 nucleotides align to TRBD1. This CDR3 comprises 12 residues. Losses at the gene ends were 3 bases for V and 6 bases for J; bases not matched to a gene: 2. CDR1 and CDR2 (germline): DFQATT, SNEGSKA (reference sequence). The CDR3 loop reads CSARGTGVEQYF. Written as DNA, the CDR3 is TGCAGTGCTAGGGGGACAGGGGTCGAGCAGTACTTC.

Many counts were recorded for this clonotype. The chain uses TRBV29-1 and TRBJ1-5, with D unclear. CDR1 is SQVTM, CDR2 ANQGSEA, per germline. This CDR3 has 12 amino acids. Trimming removed 5 bases from V and 5 bases from J, with 10 bases in between. CDR3 DNA: TGCAGCGTTTACCCGCCCGATCAGCCCCAGCATTTT. As protein: CSVYPPDQPQHF.

This clonotype was observed a few times. The chain combines TRBV6-2 or TRBV6-3 with TRBJ2-7, with TRBD1 matching over 8 bases. V trimming: 0 bases; J trimming: 2 bases; junction bases outside the gene matches: 3. The germline gives CDR1 MNHEY, CDR2 SVGEGT. CDR3 size: 15 residues. The CDR3 spells CASSYSMDRAYEQYF. Written as DNA, the CDR3 is TGTGCCAGCAGTTACTCGATGGACAGGGCCTACGAGCAGTACTTC.

This clonotype was counted between two and nine times. The chain joins TRBV27 to TRBJ2-1; 12 bases line up with TRBD2. The V gene's germline CDR1 is MNHEY and CDR2 SMNVEV (reference sequence). Trimming at V came to 5 bases and at J to 9 bases, leaving 5 bases not matched to a gene. There are 14 residues in the CDR3. The CDR3 nucleotides are TGTGCCAGCAGTCCACTAGCGGGGGGTACTGAGCAGTTCTTC. Residues: CASSPLAGGTEQFF.

The rearrangement joins TRBV7-3 to TRBJ2-3, with TRBD2 identical over 7 bases. CDR1 and CDR2 from the germline V gene are SGHTA and FQGTGA. With V trimmed by 5 bases and J by 6 bases, 5 bases remained unmatched. This CDR3 is 13 amino acids long. The CDR3 DNA reads as TGTGCCAGCAGCGGCGGGAGAGGGGATACGCAGTATTTT. Translated, it gives CASSGGRGDTQYF.